A single sample is the source of the 10 T cell receptor beta chains below, sequenced in a study of blood T cell repertoires in COVID-19. The method was immunoSEQ multiplex PCR; TCRdb's version includes in-frame clones alone and lacks a portion of them. The table shows more than 200,000 clones, with 88% occurring only once. Material for sequencing was peripheral blood. The receptors here all came from an older man with acute or convalescent COVID-19.

This clone has only one observation. V usage is TRBV12-5 and J usage is TRBJ2-7; D may be TRBD2 (5 bases). The CDR3 totals 13 residues. V was cut by 1 base and J by 6 bases, with 10 bases left in between. CDR1 and CDR2 from the germline V gene are LGHNT and FRNRAP. CDR3 in amino acids: CASGLDPGSEQYF. CDR3 sequence (DNA): TGTGCTAGTGGTTTGGATCCGGGGAGCGAGCAGTACTTC.

This sequence joins TRBV25-1 and TRBJ2-2; the match to TRBD1 covers 7 bases. CDR3 length: 17 residues. The J segment lost 0 bases and the V segment lost 0 bases, leaving 4 bases of the junction unmatched. The germline V gene has CDR1 MGHDK and CDR2 SYGVNS. In DNA form, the CDR3 reads TGTGCCAGCAGTGAATACCATGGGACAGCGAACACCGGGGAGCTGTTTTTT. This sequence encodes CASSEYHGTANTGELFF.

The J gene is TRBJ1-1, the V gene TRBV5-1, with a possible D match to TRBD1 (6 bases). V was cut by 1 base and J by 7 bases, with 11 bases left in between. The CDR3 is 13 residues long. Per the germline V gene, CDR1 is SGHRS and CDR2 is YFSETQ. This CDR3 is CASSLTGSYEAFF. As DNA, the CDR3 is TGCGCCAGCAGCTTGACAGGGTCTTATGAAGCTTTCTTT.

The gene calls are TRBV3-1 (or the pseudogene TRBV3-2) and TRBJ2-6; D gene unclear. Germline CDR1 and CDR2: LGHDT and YNNKEL (reference sequence). CDR3 length: 15 amino acids. Trimming took 0 bases from V and 0 from J, leaving 3 bases between them. In DNA form, the CDR3 reads TGTGCCAGCAGCCAAGATATCTCTGGGGCCAACGTCCTGACTTTC. This sequence encodes CASSQDISGANVLTF.

The chain combines TRBV5-1 with TRBJ2-5; 9 bases fit TRBD2. The CDR3 totals 16 residues. J gave up 5 bases and V 4 bases, and 12 bases lay outside the gene matches. CDR1 and CDR2 (germline): SGHRS, YFSETQ. The CDR3 DNA sequence: TGCGCCAGCAGCCTGGGGGCTAGCGGGATTGGGGAGACCCAGTACTTC. It codes for CASSLGASGIGETQYF.

The chain recombines TRBV7-8 with TRBJ2-3, with TRBD2 matching over 12 bases. The CDR3 runs 15 residues. V shed 5 bases and J 8 bases; nucleotides not matched to a gene: 8. Germline CDR1 and CDR2: SGHVS and FQNEAQ. CDR3 protein: CASSPRTSGTTTQYF. The CDR3 DNA sequence: TGTGCCAGCAGCCCGCGGACTAGCGGGACAACTACGCAGTATTTT.

The chain joins TRBV15 to TRBJ2-2, with D perhaps TRBD2 (5 bases). Germline loops: CDR1 LNHNV, CDR2 YYDKDF (reference sequence). The V and J ends lost 0 bases and 0 bases respectively, with 8 bases between them. The CDR3 runs 16 residues. The CDR3 is CATSREYGANTGELFF. The CDR3 bases are TGTGCCACCAGCAGAGAATACGGGGCGAACACCGGGGAGCTGTTTTTT. Full variable domain (outside the CDR3, taken from reference TRBV15 and TRBJ2-2): DAMVIQNPRYQVTQFGKPVTLSCSQTLNHNVMYWYQQKSSQAPKLLFHYYDKDFNNEADTPDNFQSRRPNTSFCFLDIRSPGLGDTAMYLCATSREYGANTGELFFGEGSRLTVL.

This chain uses TRBV2 with TRBJ2-4, with D perhaps matching TRBD1 (6 bases). Trimming took off 5 bases at V and 2 bases at J, with 13 bases between the two ends. The CDR3 length is 15 residues. Germline lookup yields CDR1 SNHLY and CDR2 FYNNEI. This CDR3 is CASSFGTPPKNIQYF. The CDR3 region has the DNA TGTGCCAGCAGTTTTGGGACACCTCCCAAAAACATTCAGTACTTC. The entire variable domain, with the rest obtained from reference TRBV2 and TRBJ2-4, is as follows: EPEVTQTPSHQVTQMGQEVILRCVPISNHLYFYWYRQILGQKVEFLVSFYNNEISEKSEIFDDQFSVERPDGSNFTLKIRSTKLEDSAMYFCASSFGTPPKNIQYFGAGTRLSVL.

The chain recombines TRBV4-2 with TRBJ1-2; tentative D call: TRBD1 (6 bases). The CDR3 covers 15 residues. V shed 2 bases and J shed 5 bases, with 15 bases lying between them. Germline-derived CDR1 and CDR2 are LGHNA and YNFKEQ. The CDR3 nucleotides read TGTGCCAGCAGCCAAACATGGACAGACAAATATGGCTACACCTTC. As protein: CASSQTWTDKYGYTF.

The genes are TRBV19 and TRBJ2-7; TRBD1 aligns across 7 bases. This CDR3 region has 13 residues. V trimming: 5 bases; J trimming: 4 bases; junction bases outside the gene matches: 5. Germline CDR1 is LNHDA and CDR2 is SQIVND (reference sequence). CDR3: CASSLTGLYEQYF. The CDR3 bases are TGTGCCAGTAGTTTGACAGGGTTGTACGAGCAGTACTTC.